This TCR beta chain was recovered during a study of shared clonotypes between healthy human individuals. Study outcomes and limitations: The expectation was that sequencing depth would affect clonotype sharing among donors.

CDR3 size: 15 residues. The germline V and J ends were trimmed by 10 bases and 0 bases, with 13 bases remaining between them. Germline assignment: CDR1 LNHDA and CDR2 SQIVND (reference sequence). The method was immunoSEQ multiplex PCR; TCRdb's version includes in-frame clones alone and lacks a portion of them. The data show some 510,000 clones, with 79% seen just once and under 15% held by the top ten. This clone has just a few counts. Its antigen is currently unknown. The specimen was PBMCs. The sequence was obtained from a woman in her forties in good health. Some clones in this sample may be carry-over from other donors' samples. This chain joins TRBV19 and TRBJ2-6; weak D call: TRBD2 (6 bases). The CDR3 DNA follows: TGTGCCACCCGGGACGGGGGCTCTGGGGCCAACGTCCTGACTTTC. Its protein product is CATRDGGSGANVLTF.